This entry concerns a single T cell receptor (beta chain). Data came from immunoSEQ multiplex PCR; TCRdb stores just in-frame clones and leaves some out. Among under 75,000 clones listed, more than 75% were seen once. The entry originates in a study of blood T cell repertoires in COVID-19. The J segment lost 1 base and the V segment lost 4 bases, leaving 3 bases of the junction unmatched. CDR3 length equals 15 residues. Germline CDR1 and CDR2: SNHLY and FYNNEI. The source is a woman at least 80 years old with acute or convalescent COVID-19. This chain connects TRBV2 to TRBJ2-7; TRBD2 matches at 11 bases. Sequencing input: peripheral blood. CDR3 sequence reads: CASSGLAGGSYEQYF. Here the CDR3 DNA reads TGTGCCAGCAGTGGGCTAGCGGGAGGTTCCTACGAGCAGTACTTC. Full variable domain (remainder filled in from reference TRBV2 and TRBJ2-7): EPEVTQTPSHQVTQMGQEVILRCVPISNHLYFYWYRQILGQKVEFLVSFYNNEISEKSEIFDDQFSVERPDGSNFTLKIRSTKLEDSAMYFCASSGLAGGSYEQYFGPGTRLTVT.